This is a list of T cell receptor beta chains from one sample in a study of control samples from healthy donors and cancer patients. Repertoires were generated with immunoSEQ multiplex PCR, while TCRdb's copy carries only in-frame clones and drops some. The repertoire includes about 100,000 clones, just over 90% of them detected once, and 8% to 9.5% sits in the top ten. Sequenced input: blood. These receptors originate from a man in his late teens or twenties in good health. Both conserved end residues are part of each CDR3. Each record gives: D gene, J gene, V gene, clone size, CDR3 DNA, CDR3 protein. A D gene is named only where the DNA matches it firmly. Clone size is stated in some rows and not others, as once, few, many or a class when expanded.

>NA|TRBJ1-6|TRBV3-1/TRBV3-2|NA
TGTGCCAGCAGCCCGCGGCAGCAGTATAATTCACCCCTCCACTTT
CASSPRQQYNSPLHF
>NA|TRBJ1-5|TRBV5-6|NA
TGTGCCAGCACCGTGGCGGGAAACAGGGCCCCACAGCATTTT
CASTVAGNRAPQHF
>TRBD1|TRBJ1-2|TRBV7-2|NA
TGTGCCAGCAGTACTCGGGACAGGGGAGCCCGCTATGGCTACACCTTC
CASSTRDRGARYGYTF
>NA|TRBJ2-2|TRBV6-1|NA
TGTGCCAGCAGTGAACTTTGGGGGCGCACCGGGGAGCTGTTTTTT
CASSELWGRTGELFF
>NA|TRBJ2-7|TRBV7-8|NA
TGTGCCAGCAGCTTAGGACAGAACTACGAGCAGTACTTC
CASSLGQNYEQYF
>NA|TRBJ2-4|TRBV7-9|NA
TGTGCCAGCAGCTTTTCTACAGCCTTAGCCAAAAACATTCAGTACTTC
CASSFSTALAKNIQYF
>TRBD2|TRBJ2-1|TRBV6-5|NA
TGTGCCAGTCAAGCAGCGGGGGAATACAATGAGCAGTTCTTC
CASQAAGEYNEQFF
>NA|TRBJ1-6|TRBV25-1|NA
TGTGCCAGCAGTGACGGGGGTAATAATTCACCCCTCCACTTT
CASSDGGNNSPLHF
>NA|TRBJ1-2|TRBV19|NA
TGTGCCAGTAGTGGACATGGCTACACCTTC
CASSGHGYTF
>NA|TRBJ1-4|TRBV3-1/TRBV3-2|NA
TGTGCCAGCAGCCAAGAATGGAGTGAAAAACTGTTTTTT
CASSQEWSEKLFF
>TRBD1|TRBJ1-1|TRBV27|NA
TGTGCCAGCAGTCCCGGGACAGGGGGCACTGAAGCTTTCTTT
CASSPGTGGTEAFF
>NA|TRBJ1-1|TRBV2|NA
TGTGCCAGCAGTGATGAGGGGGGCACTGAAGCTTTCTTT
CASSDEGGTEAFF
>TRBD2|TRBJ2-1|TRBV6-1|NA
TGTGCCAGCAGTGAACTTCTAGCGGGGTCTATGGGAACCTACAATGAGCAGTTCTTC
CASSELLAGSMGTYNEQFF
>NA|TRBJ2-7|TRBV30|few
TGTGCCTGCCAGAGGGGAACCGGGTCTAGAGGGTACGAGCAGTACTTC
CACQRGTGSRGYEQYF
>NA|TRBJ1-5|TRBV19|once
TGTGCCAGTAGTATTTCTGCGTTGGGCGGGCAGCCCCAGCATTTT
CASSISALGGQPQHF
>TRBD2|TRBJ2-1|TRBV11-3|NA
TGTGCCAGCAGACTACCGGGACTAGCGGGAGGGCCCCTCTACAATGAGCAGTTCTTC
CASRLPGLAGGPLYNEQFF
>NA|TRBJ2-7|TRBV27|NA
TGTGCCAGCAGTTTACAAGGTTCCTACGAGCAGTACTTC
CASSLQGSYEQYF
>NA|TRBJ2-1|TRBV2|NA
TGTGCCAGCAGTGAATACTCTAGCTCCTACAATGAGCAGTTCTTC
CASSEYSSSYNEQFF
>NA|TRBJ1-2|TRBV30|NA
TGTGCCTGGAGTGCCGGGCCTGGCTATGGCTACACCTTC
CAWSAGPGYGYTF
>NA|TRBJ2-1|TRBV7-9|once
TGTGCCAGCGGCACTGAGGCAATTATAGCGAATGAGCAGTTCTTC
CASGTEAIIANEQFF
>TRBD1|TRBJ2-3|TRBV3-1/TRBV3-2|NA
TGTGCCAGTTCCAGGGGGCAAGATACGCAGTATTTT
CASSRGQDTQYF
>NA|TRBJ2-5|TRBV14|NA
TGTGCCAGCAGACAAGGACAGCGAGAGACCCAGTACTTC
CASRQGQRETQYF
>NA|TRBJ1-1|TRBV6-5|NA
TGTGCCATTGGCCCCCAAATGGGCACTGAAGCTTTCTTT
CAIGPQMGTEAFF
>NA|TRBJ1-4|TRBV7-9|once
TGTGCCAGCAGTATGACAGAAGGGGATGAAAAACTGTTTTTT
CASSMTEGDEKLFF
>TRBD2|TRBJ2-7|TRBV15|NA
TGTGCCACCAGCAGAGATCTAGCGGGAGGGCATATCCCCACAAGGTACGAGCAGTACTTC
CATSRDLAGGHIPTRYEQYF
>TRBD1|TRBJ2-7|TRBV5-6|NA
TGTGCCAGCAGCTTGGGCCCCGGGACAGGGGTCCCGTACGAGCAGTACTTC
CASSLGPGTGVPYEQYF
>TRBD1|TRBJ1-3|TRBV13|NA
TGTGCCAGCAGCCTCGACAGGGTAGCAAACACCATATATTTT
CASSLDRVANTIYF
>TRBD2|TRBJ2-2|TRBV13|NA
TGTGCCAGCAGCTCCCCAGAGCGGGGGGTCAACACCGGGGAGCTGTTTTTT
CASSSPERGVNTGELFF
>NA|TRBJ2-7|TRBV7-9|NA
TGTGCCAGCAGGCCCGCGTCCGGGGTAACGTACTACGAGCAGTACTTC
CASRPASGVTYYEQYF
>TRBD1|TRBJ2-5|TRBV2|few
TGTGCCAGCAGCAATACCGGGACAGAAGAGACCCAGTACTTC
CASSNTGTEETQYF
>NA|TRBJ1-1|TRBV11-2|NA
TGTGCCAGCAGCTTAGGTGGTTTGGTGTCCGTCACTGAAGCTTTCTTT
CASSLGGLVSVTEAFF
>TRBD2|TRBJ2-7|TRBV14|NA
TGTGCCAGCAGCCCGCGAGCGGGGGACCCCTACGAGCAGTACTTC
CASSPRAGDPYEQYF
>NA|TRBJ1-2|TRBV30|NA
TGTGCCTGGAGTGTGGCGGGAAACTATGGCTACACCTTC
CAWSVAGNYGYTF
>TRBD2|TRBJ2-5|TRBV14|NA
TGTGCCAGCAGCCAAGCCAGGACTAGCGGGGCCGGAGAGACCCAGTACTTC
CASSQARTSGAGETQYF
>NA|TRBJ2-7|TRBV29-1|NA
TGCAGCGTTGAAACAAGCCTTAGCTCCTACGAGCAGTACTTC
CSVETSLSSYEQYF
>NA|TRBJ2-2|TRBV18|NA
TGTGCCAGCTCACCACCATCTGTTTCGATTGGGGGCGACGGCGACACCGGGGAGCTGTTTTTT
CASSPPSVSIGGDGDTGELFF
>TRBD1|TRBJ2-1|TRBV5-1|NA
TGCGCCAGCAGCGTGCCGACAGGGGGTTTAGAAGATGAGCAGTTCTTC
CASSVPTGGLEDEQFF
>NA|TRBJ1-2|TRBV4-1|once
TGCGCCAGCAGCCAAGACCCCCTGGGCCTTTTTATAGTCGCGAGACATGGCTACACCTTC
CASSQDPLGLFIVARHGYTF
>NA|TRBJ2-3|TRBV12-3/TRBV12-4|NA
TGTGCCAGCAGTTCCGGGGATACGCAGTATTTT
CASSSGDTQYF
>NA|TRBJ1-4|TRBV2|NA
TGTGCCAGCAGTGGGAGAGACTATGAAAAACTGTTTTTT
CASSGRDYEKLFF
>NA|TRBJ2-5|TRBV7-9|NA
TGTGCCAGCTTTCAGGCGCCGTACCAAGAGACCCAGTACTTC
CASFQAPYQETQYF
>NA|TRBJ2-7|TRBV6-5|NA
TGTGCCAGCAGTTACTACGGCCCCGACGAGCAGTACTTC
CASSYYGPDEQYF
>TRBD1|TRBJ1-1|TRBV3-1/TRBV3-2|NA
TGTGCCAGCAGACGGACAGGGGGCACTGAAGCTTTCTTT
CASRRTGGTEAFF
>NA|TRBJ2-7|TRBV30|NA
TGTGCCTGGAGAGATATAGGTCCCGAGCAGTACTTC
CAWRDIGPEQYF
>TRBD1|TRBJ1-4|TRBV5-1|NA
TGCGCCAGCAGCCTGACAGGGTACGAAAAACTGTTTTTT
CASSLTGYEKLFF
>TRBD2|TRBJ2-7|TRBV4-1|few
TGCGCCAGCAGACGTCTAGCGGGAGCCTCCTACGAGCAGTACTTC
CASRRLAGASYEQYF
>TRBD1|TRBJ2-2|TRBV6-2/TRBV6-3|NA
TGTGCCAGCAGTTTGACAGGGCCGAACACCGGGGAGCTGTTTTTT
CASSLTGPNTGELFF
>NA|TRBJ2-5|TRBV12-3/TRBV12-4|NA
TGTGCCAGCAGTTTAACAGGGCTAGAGACCCAGTACTTC
CASSLTGLETQYF
>NA|TRBJ1-2|TRBV27|NA
TGTGCCAGCAGCGGCCCTAACTATGGCTACACCTTC
CASSGPNYGYTF
>NA|TRBJ2-6|TRBV7-9|NA
TGTGCCACCCCTTACAGACTCGGGGCCAACGTCCTGACTTTC
CATPYRLGANVLTF
>TRBD1|TRBJ2-5|TRBV5-1|NA
TGCGCCAGCAGCCGGGACAGGGTTCAAGAGACCCAGTACTTC
CASSRDRVQETQYF